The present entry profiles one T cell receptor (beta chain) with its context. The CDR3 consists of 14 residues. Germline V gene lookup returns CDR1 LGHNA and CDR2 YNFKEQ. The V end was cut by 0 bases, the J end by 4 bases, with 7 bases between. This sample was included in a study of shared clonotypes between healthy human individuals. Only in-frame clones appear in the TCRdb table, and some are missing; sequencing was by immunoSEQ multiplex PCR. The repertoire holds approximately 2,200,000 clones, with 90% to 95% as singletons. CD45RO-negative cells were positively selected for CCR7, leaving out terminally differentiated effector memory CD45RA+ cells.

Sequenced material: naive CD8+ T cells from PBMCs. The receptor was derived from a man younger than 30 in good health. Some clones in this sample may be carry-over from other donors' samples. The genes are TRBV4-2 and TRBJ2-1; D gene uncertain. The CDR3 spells CASSQEEEYNEQFF. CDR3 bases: TGTGCCAGCAGCCAAGAAGAAGAATACAATGAGCAGTTCTTC.